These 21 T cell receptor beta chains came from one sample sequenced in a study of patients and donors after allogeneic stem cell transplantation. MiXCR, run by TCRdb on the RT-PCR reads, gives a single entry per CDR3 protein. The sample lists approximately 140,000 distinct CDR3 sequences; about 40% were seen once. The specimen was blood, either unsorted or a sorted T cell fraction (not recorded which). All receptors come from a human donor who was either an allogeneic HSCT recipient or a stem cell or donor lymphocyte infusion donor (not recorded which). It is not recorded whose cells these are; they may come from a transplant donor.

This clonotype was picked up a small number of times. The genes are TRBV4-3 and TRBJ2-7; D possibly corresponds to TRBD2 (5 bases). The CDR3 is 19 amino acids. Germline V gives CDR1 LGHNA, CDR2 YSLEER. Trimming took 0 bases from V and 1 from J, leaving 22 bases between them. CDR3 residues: CASSQDLRREGLLSYEQYF. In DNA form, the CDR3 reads TGCGCCAGCAGCCAAGACCTCAGGCGAGAGGGCCTACTTTCCTACGAGCAGTACTTC.

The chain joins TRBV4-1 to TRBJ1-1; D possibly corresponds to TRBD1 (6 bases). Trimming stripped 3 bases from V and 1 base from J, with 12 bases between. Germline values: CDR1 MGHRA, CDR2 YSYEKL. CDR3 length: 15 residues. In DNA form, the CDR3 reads TGCGCCAGCAGCCAGGACAGTCTATCGAACACTGAAGCTTTCTTT. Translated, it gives CASSQDSLSNTEAFF.

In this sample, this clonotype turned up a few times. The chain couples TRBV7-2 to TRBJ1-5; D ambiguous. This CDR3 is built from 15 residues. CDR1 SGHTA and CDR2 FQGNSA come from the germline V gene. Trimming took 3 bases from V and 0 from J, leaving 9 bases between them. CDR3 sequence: CASSLGFTSNQPQHF. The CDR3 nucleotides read TGTGCCAGCAGCTTGGGGTTTACTAGCAATCAGCCCCAGCATTTT.

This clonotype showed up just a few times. In nucleotides, the CDR3 is TGCAGTGCCCACAGGGGGAGCTCTGGAAACACCATATATTTT. Translating gives CSAHRGSSGNTIYF. J is TRBJ1-3 and V is TRBV20-1, with TRBD1 matching over 8 bases. From germline, CDR1 is DFQATT and CDR2 SNEGSKA (reference sequence). The CDR3 has 14 amino acids. V gave up 6 bases and J gave up 0 bases; unmatched junction bases: 4.

CDR3 nucleotides: TGCAGTGCTAGAGATCTGGGGGCCGTTTACAATGAGCAGTTCTTC. Its translation: CSARDLGAVYNEQFF. The chain couples TRBV20-1 to TRBJ2-1, with a weak D call TRBD1 (6 bases). CDR3 size: 15 residues. In germline, CDR1 is DFQATT, CDR2 SNEGSKA (reference sequence). Deletions cut 0 bases from V and 4 bases from J, with 13 bases between.

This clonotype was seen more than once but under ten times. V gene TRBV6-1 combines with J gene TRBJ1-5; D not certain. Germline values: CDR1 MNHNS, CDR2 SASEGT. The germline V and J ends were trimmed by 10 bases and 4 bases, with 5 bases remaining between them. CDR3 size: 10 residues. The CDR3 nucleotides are TGTGCCATCTCTAATCAGCCCCAGCATTTT. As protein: CAISNQPQHF.

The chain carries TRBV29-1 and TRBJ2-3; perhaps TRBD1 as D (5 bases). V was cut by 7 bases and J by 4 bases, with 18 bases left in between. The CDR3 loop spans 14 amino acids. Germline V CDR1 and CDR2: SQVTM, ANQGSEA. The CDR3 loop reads CSGVVGREADTQYF. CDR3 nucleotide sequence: TGCAGCGGCGTTGTGGGGCGTGAGGCAGATACGCAGTATTTT.

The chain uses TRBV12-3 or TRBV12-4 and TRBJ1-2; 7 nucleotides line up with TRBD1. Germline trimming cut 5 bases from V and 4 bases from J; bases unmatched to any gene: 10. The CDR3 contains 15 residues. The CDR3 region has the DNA TGTGCCAGCAGTCCCCCCCCCTGGACAGGCTATGGCTACACCTTC. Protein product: CASSPPPWTGYGYTF.

The DNA for the CDR3 is TGTGCCAGCAGTTTATGGCGAGGGGCCGAGACCCAGTACTTC. Encoded protein: CASSLWRGAETQYF. This chain uses TRBV12-3 or TRBV12-4 with TRBJ2-5; TRBD1 or TRBD2 may be the D gene (5 bases each). The V and J ends lost 2 bases and 5 bases respectively, with 12 bases between them. The CDR3 runs 14 residues.

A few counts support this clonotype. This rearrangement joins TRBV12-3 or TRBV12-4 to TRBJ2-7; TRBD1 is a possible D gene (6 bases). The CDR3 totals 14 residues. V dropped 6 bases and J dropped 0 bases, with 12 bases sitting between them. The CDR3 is CASRLGGYSYEQYF. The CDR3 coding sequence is TGTGCCAGCAGGCTAGGGGGATACTCCTACGAGCAGTACTTC.

The CDR3: CASSLAGQQGGEQYV. Here the CDR3 DNA reads TGTGCCAGCAGCTTAGCGGGACAACAGGGAGGCGAGCAGTACGTC. The chain combines TRBV7-9 with TRBJ2-7; D may correspond to TRBD1 or TRBD2 (6 bases each). Trimming cost V 0 bases and J 6 bases, with 15 bases left between them. This CDR3 spans 15 amino acids. Per the germline V gene, CDR1 is SEHNR and CDR2 is FQNEAQ (reference sequence).

CDR3 region: CASSPKICGFGNTIYF. The CDR3, as DNA: TGTGCCAGCTCACCAAAGATCTGTGGCTTTGGAAACACCATATATTTT. The genes are TRBV18 and TRBJ1-3; no clear D gene. Germline V CDR1 and CDR2: KGHSH, LQKENI. The V end was cut by 2 bases, the J end by 3 bases, with 14 bases between. This CDR3 region has 16 residues.

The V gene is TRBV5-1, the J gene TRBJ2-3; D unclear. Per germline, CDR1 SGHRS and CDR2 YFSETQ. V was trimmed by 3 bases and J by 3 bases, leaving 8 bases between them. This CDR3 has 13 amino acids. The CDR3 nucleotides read TGCGCCAGCAGCTCCCTTGATACAGATACGCAGTATTTT. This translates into CASSSLDTDTQYF.

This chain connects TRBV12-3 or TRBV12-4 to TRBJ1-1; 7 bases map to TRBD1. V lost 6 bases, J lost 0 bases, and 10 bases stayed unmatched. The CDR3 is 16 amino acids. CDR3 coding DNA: TGTGCCAGCAGCTTCGGGACAGTTGAGATGAACACTGAAGCTTTCTTT. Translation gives CASSFGTVEMNTEAFF.

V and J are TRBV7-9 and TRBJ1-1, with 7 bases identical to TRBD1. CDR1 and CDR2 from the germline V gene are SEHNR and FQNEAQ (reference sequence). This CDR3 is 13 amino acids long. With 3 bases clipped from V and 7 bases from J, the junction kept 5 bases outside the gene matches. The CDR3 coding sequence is TGTGCCAGCAGCTTCAACAGGGGAGGTGAAGCTTTCTTT. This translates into CASSFNRGGEAFF.

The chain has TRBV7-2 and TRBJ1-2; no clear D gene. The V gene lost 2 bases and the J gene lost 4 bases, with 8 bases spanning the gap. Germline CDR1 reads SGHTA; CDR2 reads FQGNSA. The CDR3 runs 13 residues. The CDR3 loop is CASSLWVLYGYTF. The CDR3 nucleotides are TGTGCCAGCAGCTTATGGGTTCTCTATGGCTACACCTTC. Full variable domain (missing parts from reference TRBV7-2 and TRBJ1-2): GAGVSQSPSNKVTEKGKDVELRCDPISGHTALYWYRQSLGQGLEFLIYFQGNSAPDKSGLPSDRFSAERTGGSVSTLTIQRTQQEDSAVYLCASSLWVLYGYTFGSGTRLTVV.

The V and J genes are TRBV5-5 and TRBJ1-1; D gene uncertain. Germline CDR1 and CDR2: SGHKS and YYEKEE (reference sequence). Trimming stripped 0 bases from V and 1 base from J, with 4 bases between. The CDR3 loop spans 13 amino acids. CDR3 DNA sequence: TGTGCCAGCAGCTTGGCTTCGAACACTGAAGCTTTCTTT. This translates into CASSLASNTEAFF.

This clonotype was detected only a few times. CDR3 sequence (DNA): TGTGCCACCAGCAGAGCGGAGTCTCTGAACACAGATACGCAGTATTTT. Protein: CATSRAESLNTDTQYF. This rearrangement joins TRBV15 to TRBJ2-3, with D uncertain. The germline gives CDR1 LNHNV, CDR2 YYDKDF (reference sequence). Trimming shortened V by 1 base and J by 2 bases, and 13 bases separated the two germline ends. This CDR3 has 16 amino acids.

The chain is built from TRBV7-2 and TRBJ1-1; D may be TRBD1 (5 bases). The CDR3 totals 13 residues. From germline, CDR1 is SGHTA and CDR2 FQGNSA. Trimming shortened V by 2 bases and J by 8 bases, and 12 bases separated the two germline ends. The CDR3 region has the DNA TGTGCCAGCAGCTTAAGGTGGACAACAGAAGCTTTCTTT. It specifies CASSLRWTTEAFF.

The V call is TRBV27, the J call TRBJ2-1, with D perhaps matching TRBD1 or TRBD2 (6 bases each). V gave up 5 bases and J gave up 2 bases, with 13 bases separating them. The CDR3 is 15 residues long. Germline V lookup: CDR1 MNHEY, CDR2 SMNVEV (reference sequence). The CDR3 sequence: CASSLRGVPYNEQFF. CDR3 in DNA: TGTGCCAGCAGTCTTAGGGGGGTCCCCTACAATGAGCAGTTCTTC.

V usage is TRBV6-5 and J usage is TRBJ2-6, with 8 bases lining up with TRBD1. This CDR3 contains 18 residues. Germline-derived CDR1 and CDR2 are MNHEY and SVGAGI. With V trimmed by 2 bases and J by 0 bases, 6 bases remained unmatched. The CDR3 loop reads CASSYNPGGLSGANVLTF. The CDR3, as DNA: TGTGCCAGCAGTTACAACCCAGGGGGCCTCTCTGGGGCCAACGTCCTGACTTTC.